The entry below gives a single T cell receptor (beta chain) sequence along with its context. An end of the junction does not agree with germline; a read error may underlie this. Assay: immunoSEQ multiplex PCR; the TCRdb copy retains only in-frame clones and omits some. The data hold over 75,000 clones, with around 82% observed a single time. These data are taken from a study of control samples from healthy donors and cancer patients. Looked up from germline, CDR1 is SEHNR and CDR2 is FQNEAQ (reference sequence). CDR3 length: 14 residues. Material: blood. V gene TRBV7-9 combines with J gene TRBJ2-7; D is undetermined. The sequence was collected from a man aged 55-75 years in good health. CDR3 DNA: TGTGCCAGCAGCCGTAGGGAAGCTCCCGGGTCAGAGGACTTC. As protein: CASSRREAPGSEDF.